This TCR beta chain was identified during a study of T cell repertoires in cytomegalovirus infection. Study details: It was the public TCR beta signatures that indicated both CMV infection and matching HLA type.

Study-level points and caveats: Predominance within the ex vivo response was attributable to HLA-C-restricted CMV-specific TCR beta clonotypes. Summed frequency of shared TCR beta families picked out CMV carriers who also had the relevant HLA.

This clonotype was found many times. Its target is not known. Trimming left V 2 bases short and J 1 base short, with 7 bases between. CDR1 is SQVTM and CDR2 is ANQGSEA in the germline V gene. There are 13 residues in the CDR3. TCRdb re-called the reads through MiXCR, storing one row per CDR3 protein. The profile shows around 210,000 distinct CDR3 sequences, under 8.5% of them singletons. The source material was PBMCs. The clonotype originates from a human donor in good health (CMV status not recorded). Some clones in this sample may be carry-over from other donors' samples. This sequence joins TRBV29-1 and TRBJ2-3, with D perhaps being TRBD1 or TRBD2 (5 bases each). CDR3 sequence (DNA): TGCAGCGTTGAAAGGGACGGCACAGATACGCAGTATTTT. Amino acids: CSVERDGTDTQYF.